The entry that follows covers one T cell receptor beta chain sequence. Antigen: not known. This specimen comes from a study of OX40 agonist ivuxolimab in advanced cancers. People who had autoimmune disease history or systemic immunosuppression were excluded. Sequencing used immunoSEQ multiplex PCR; TCRdb keeps in-frame clones, though not all of them. The data contain approximately 84,000 clones, approximately 94% of them singletons. Points from the study as a whole: Normalized T-cell clonal expansion was also low in some nonresponders. At 0.1 to 3.0 mg/kg, clonal expansion of CD4+ and CD8+ blood T cells had occurred by week 6.

Germline V gives CDR1 MGHRA, CDR2 YSYEKL. The germline V and J ends were trimmed by 2 bases and 4 bases, with 8 bases remaining between them. This CDR3 is built from 13 residues. The sequence came from an adult with an advanced solid tumor such as melanoma, head and neck, liver or kidney cancer. The rearrangement joins TRBV4-1 to TRBJ2-5; D ambiguous. The source material was CD4+ or CD8+ T cells sorted from blood, sampled in a trial of the OX40 agonist ivuxolimab. The CDR3 region is CASSQMVGETQYF. CDR3 coding DNA: TGCGCCAGCAGCCAAATGGTAGGAGAGACCCAGTACTTC.